The rows below give T cell receptor beta chains drawn from one sample of a study of Tregs in tolerant kidney transplant recipients. Sequenced by immunoSEQ multiplex PCR; TCRdb stores in-frame clones only, minus some. This sample carries some 14,000 clones, around 90% of them seen once, and the ten largest clones take roughly 13%. The sequencing sample was made of CD8+ T cells from blood. The receptor set was obtained from a human donor in good health. CDR3s include the opening cysteine and the closing phenylalanine or tryptophan. Each record gives: CDR3 protein, CDR3 DNA, D gene, V gene, J gene, clone size. The D gene is left open where the match is weak. Size is stated for part of the rows, as once, few or many counts, or as a class when the clone is expanded.

CASTTGGSGELFF	TGTGCCAGTACAACAGGAGGATCCGGGGAGCTGTTTTTT	-	TRBV19	TRBJ2-2	few
CASSQGAGPGEQYF	TGCGCCAGCAGCCAAGGTGCAGGCCCGGGCGAGCAGTACTTC	-	TRBV4-1	TRBJ2-7	-
CASMRVVNNEQFF	TGTGCCAGCATGAGGGTCGTAAACAATGAGCAGTTCTTC	-	TRBV6-1	TRBJ2-1	-
CASSSPSETANQETQYF	TGTGCCAGCAGCTCCCCAAGTGAGACAGCGAACCAAGAGACCCAGTACTTC	-	TRBV13	TRBJ2-5	-
CASSLFAGSSYNEQFF	TGTGCCAGCAGCTTATTTGCGGGGAGCTCCTACAATGAGCAGTTCTTC	-	TRBV7-2	TRBJ2-1	-
CASSLEGSGPDTQYF	TGCGCCAGCAGCTTGGAGGGCAGCGGGCCAGATACGCAGTATTTT	-	TRBV5-1	TRBJ2-3	-
CASRGDGYSNQPQHF	TGTGCCAGCAGGGGCGATGGATATAGCAATCAGCCCCAGCATTTT	-	TRBV6-1	TRBJ1-5	few
CASSLGARRETQYF	TGTGCCAGCAGCTTAGGGGCTAGACGCGAGACCCAGTACTTC	-	TRBV11-2	TRBJ2-5	-
CSVEEFGQGPGAGANVLTF	TGCAGCGTTGAAGAATTCGGGCAGGGGCCGGGGGCTGGGGCCAACGTCCTGACTTTC	-	TRBV29-1	TRBJ2-6	-
CASSLDGKRDNEQFF	TGTGCCAGCAGCTTAGACGGGAAGAGGGACAATGAGCAGTTCTTC	-	TRBV13	TRBJ2-1	-